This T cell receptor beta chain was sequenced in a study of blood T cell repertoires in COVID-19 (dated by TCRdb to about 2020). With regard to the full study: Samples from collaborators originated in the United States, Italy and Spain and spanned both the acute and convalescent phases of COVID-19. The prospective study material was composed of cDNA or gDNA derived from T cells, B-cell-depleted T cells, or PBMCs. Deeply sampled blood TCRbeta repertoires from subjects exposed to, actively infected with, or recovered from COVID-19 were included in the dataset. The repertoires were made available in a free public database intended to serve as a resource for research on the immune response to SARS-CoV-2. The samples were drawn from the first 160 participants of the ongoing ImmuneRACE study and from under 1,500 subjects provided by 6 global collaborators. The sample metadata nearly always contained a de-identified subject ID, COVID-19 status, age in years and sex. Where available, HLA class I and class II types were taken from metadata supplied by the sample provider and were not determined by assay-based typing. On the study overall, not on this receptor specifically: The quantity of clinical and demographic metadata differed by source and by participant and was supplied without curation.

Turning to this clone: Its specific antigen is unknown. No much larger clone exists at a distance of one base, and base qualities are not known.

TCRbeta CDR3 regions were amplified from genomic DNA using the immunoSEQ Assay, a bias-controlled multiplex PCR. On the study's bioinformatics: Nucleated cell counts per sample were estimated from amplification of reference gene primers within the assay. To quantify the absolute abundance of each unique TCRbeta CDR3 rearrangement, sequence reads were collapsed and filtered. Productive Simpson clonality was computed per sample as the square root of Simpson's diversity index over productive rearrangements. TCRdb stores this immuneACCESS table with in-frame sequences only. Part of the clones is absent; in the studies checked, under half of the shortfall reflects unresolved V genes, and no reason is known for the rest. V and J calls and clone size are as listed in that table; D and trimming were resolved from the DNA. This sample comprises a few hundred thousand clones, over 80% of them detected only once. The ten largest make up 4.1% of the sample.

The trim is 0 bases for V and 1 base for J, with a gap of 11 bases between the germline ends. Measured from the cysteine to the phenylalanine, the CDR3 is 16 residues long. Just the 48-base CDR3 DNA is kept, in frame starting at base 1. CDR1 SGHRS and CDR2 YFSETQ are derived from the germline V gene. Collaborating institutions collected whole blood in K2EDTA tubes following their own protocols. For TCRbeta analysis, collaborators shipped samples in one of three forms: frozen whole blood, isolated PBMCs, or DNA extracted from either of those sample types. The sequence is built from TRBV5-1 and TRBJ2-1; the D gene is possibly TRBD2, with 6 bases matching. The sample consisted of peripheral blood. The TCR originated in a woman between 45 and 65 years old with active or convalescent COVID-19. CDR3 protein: CASSLDSGISYNEQFF. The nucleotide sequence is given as TGCGCCAGCAGCTTGGATAGCGGAATTTCCTACAATGAGCAGTTCTTC.